The 19 T cell receptor beta chains given below trace back to one sample, sequenced in a study of T cell clusters in autoimmune cytopenias. Each sample's input was 250 to 300 ng genomic DNA, about 38,000 genome equivalents. TRB rearrangements were amplified by touch-down multiplex PCR with mixed TRB-A/B primers. TCRdb reprocessed the multiplex PCR reads and reports one entry per CDR3 protein, with no DNA. The sample's table shows over 5,000 distinct CDR3 sequences. The sample was also reused in another study, on T cell repertoires in aging, cancer and after chemotherapy.

The sample consisted of peripheral blood. The receptors were gathered from a human donor in good health.

The chain's CDR3 is CSASTSDGVRGELFF. The chain has TRBV20-1 and TRBJ2-2. Germline CDR1 reads DFQATT; CDR2 reads SNEGSKA (reference sequence). The CDR3 consists of 15 residues.

V usage is TRBV18 and J usage is TRBJ2-2; the TRBD1 assignment by TCRdb is unverifiable without DNA. The CDR3 length is 13 residues. The germline gives CDR1 KGHSH, CDR2 LQKENI. The CDR3 reads CASSGQGAGELFF. The variable domain in full, with the rest retrieved from reference TRBV18 and TRBJ2-2, is NAGVMQNPRHLVRRRGQEARLRCSPMKGHSHVYWYRQLPEEGLKFMVYLQKENIIDESGMPKERFSAEFPKEGPSILRIQQVVRGDSAAYFCASSGQGAGELFFGEGSRLTVL.

The CDR3 here is CASSLGTRGYGYTF. The rearrangement uses TRBV27 and TRBJ1-2. Germline CDR1 MNHEY, CDR2 SMNVEV (reference sequence). The CDR3 contains 14 residues.

Frequency places this clonotype as medium-sized. This chain joins TRBV27 and TRBJ2-3; TCRdb designates TRBD1, a call that cannot be tested without DNA. Germline V gene data show CDR1 as MNHEY and CDR2 as SMNVEV (reference sequence). The CDR3 is 13 amino acids. Here the CDR3 reads CASSLSGGDTQYF.

This chain joins TRBV15 and TRBJ2-1; TCRdb picks TRBD1, but there is no DNA to check that call. The CDR3 contains 14 residues. Germline-derived CDR1 and CDR2 are LNHNV and YYDKDF (reference sequence). The CDR3 reads CATSRRTEYNEQFF.

V usage is TRBV27 and J usage is TRBJ2-7; TCRdb indicates TRBD1, and absent DNA this call remains unverified. The CDR3 length is 14 residues. CDR1 and CDR2 (germline): MNHEY, SMNVEV (reference sequence). CDR3 loop: CASSLGAGPYEQYF.

This chain links TRBV5-6 with TRBJ2-3; TCRdb returns TRBD2, unconfirmable since there is no DNA. CDR3 length equals 16 residues. The V gene's germline CDR1 is SGHDT and CDR2 YYEEEE. CDR3 sequence: CASSVKTSGRADTQYF. Supplemented by reference TRBV5-6 and TRBJ2-3, the full variable domain reads DAGVTQSPTHLIKTRGQQVTLRCSPKSGHDTVSWYQQALGQGPQFIFQYYEEEERQRGNFPDRFSGHQFPNYSSELNVNALLLGDSALYLCASSVKTSGRADTQYFGPGTRLTVL.

This chain uses TRBV6-2 or TRBV6-3 with TRBJ1-1; with no DNA, the TCRdb D assignment of TRBD1 cannot be verified. This CDR3 spans 13 amino acids. Germline loops: CDR1 MNHEY, CDR2 SVGEGT. The CDR3: CASSYWETGGAFF.

This chain joins TRBV29-1 and TRBJ2-5; TCRdb designates TRBD1, a call that cannot be tested without DNA. CDR1 SQVTM and CDR2 ANQGSEA come from the germline V gene. The CDR3 is 15 amino acids. The CDR3 here is CSVKRDRGNQETQYF.

J is TRBJ2-4 and V is TRBV19; TCRdb's D gene call, TRBD2, goes unchecked for lack of DNA. Germline V gives CDR1 LNHDA, CDR2 SQIVND (reference sequence). This CDR3 is built from 15 residues. CDR3 in amino acids: CASSGWEAAKNIQYF.

The chain has TRBV27 and TRBJ2-7; TCRdb selects TRBD2, and the lack of DNA leaves this call unchecked. The CDR3 contains 17 residues. Germline V gives CDR1 MNHEY, CDR2 SMNVEV (reference sequence). The CDR3 is CASSVGTSGYLSYEQYF.

The chain couples TRBV12-3 or TRBV12-4 to TRBJ2-1; TCRdb names TRBD2, which stays unverified in the absence of DNA. The CDR3 is 16 residues long. The chain's CDR3 is CASSPGLGGGNNEQFF.

Its frequency marks this clonotype as medium-sized. The J gene is TRBJ1-2, the V gene TRBV19; TCRdb indicates TRBD1, and absent DNA this call remains unverified. CDR3 length: 14 amino acids. CDR1 and CDR2 (germline): LNHDA, SQIVND (reference sequence). CDR3 in amino acids: CASADPRTSYGYTF.

Judged by frequency, this clonotype is medium-sized. The gene calls are TRBV5-6 and TRBJ2-7; TCRdb indicates TRBD1, and absent DNA this call remains unverified. The CDR3 length is 16 residues. The germline CDR1 and CDR2 sequences are SGHDT and YYEEEE. CDR3 residues: CASSFGTGEFSYEQYF.

CDR3 sequence: CASSLQAQGEQYF. V and J are TRBV12-3 or TRBV12-4 and TRBJ2-7; TCRdb indicates TRBD1, and absent DNA this call remains unverified. The CDR3 is made up of 13 amino acids.

The chain has TRBV19 and TRBJ2-5; TCRdb selects TRBD2, and the lack of DNA leaves this call unchecked. The length of the CDR3 is 13 residues. The V gene's germline CDR1 is LNHDA and CDR2 SQIVND (reference sequence). The CDR3 sequence: CASSTTSSGTQYF.

This clonotype is classed as medium-sized by frequency. The V call is TRBV18, the J call TRBJ2-2; TCRdb reports TRBD1, a call that lacks DNA to check it against. CDR1 is KGHSH and CDR2 is LQKENI in the germline V gene. The CDR3 runs 15 residues. CDR3 sequence reads: CASSPRQATTGELFF.

This clonotype is classed as medium-sized by frequency. The chain couples TRBV6-2 or TRBV6-3 to TRBJ2-1; TCRdb reports TRBD2, a call that lacks DNA to check it against. Germline CDR1 MNHEY, CDR2 SVGEGT. The CDR3 is 11 amino acids. The chain's CDR3 is CASSQGGEQFF.

CDR3 sequence: CASTLGTDYNSPLHF. V gene TRBV19 combines with J gene TRBJ1-6; TCRdb picks TRBD1, but there is no DNA to check that call. The CDR3 totals 15 residues. Per germline, CDR1 LNHDA and CDR2 SQIVND (reference sequence).